These 21 T cell receptor beta chains came from one sample sequenced in a study of radiotherapy plus CTLA-4 blockade in lung cancer. Data came from immunoSEQ multiplex PCR; TCRdb stores just in-frame clones and leaves some out. The data show about 53,000 clones, almost 85% seen once. This sample comprised peripheral blood, obtained from a patient treated with radiotherapy plus ipilimumab. Every receptor here comes from a human donor with non-small cell lung cancer whose response to radiotherapy plus ipilimumab could not be evaluated.

Ten or more counts support this clone. V usage is TRBV2 and J usage is TRBJ2-1, with D maybe TRBD2 (7 bases). V was trimmed by 5 bases and J by 7 bases, leaving 15 bases between them. The CDR3 has 14 residues. Germline values: CDR1 SNHLY, CDR2 FYNNEI. The CDR3 DNA is TGTGCCAGCAGTTCAGAGGGGGGGAGGAATGAGCAGTTCTTC. Encoded protein: CASSSEGGRNEQFF. The full variable domain, with the rest looked up from reference TRBV2 and TRBJ2-1, is EPEVTQTPSHQVTQMGQEVILRCVPISNHLYFYWYRQILGQKVEFLVSFYNNEISEKSEIFDDQFSVERPDGSNFTLKIRSTKLEDSAMYFCASSSEGGRNEQFFGPGTRLTVL.

The chain joins TRBV9 to TRBJ1-5; D is unclear. V dropped 4 bases and J dropped 4 bases, with 15 bases sitting between them. The CDR3 sequence is 15 residues long. The germline V gene encodes CDR1 SGDLS and CDR2 YYNGEE. The CDR3 loop is CASSRDGLLNQPQHF. CDR3 in DNA: TGTGCCAGCAGCCGTGATGGACTTCTGAATCAGCCCCAGCATTTT.

The chain is built from TRBV27 and TRBJ1-1; D may be TRBD1 (5 bases). V lost 4 bases and J 3 bases, leaving 18 bases between the germline ends. There are 16 residues in the CDR3. Germline V lookup: CDR1 MNHEY, CDR2 SMNVEV (reference sequence). The CDR3 is CASSSFDWGRYTEAFF. CDR3 in DNA: TGTGCCAGCAGTTCCTTCGACTGGGGGAGGTACACTGAAGCTTTCTTT.

This sequence joins TRBV7-2 and TRBJ2-3; D is unclear. The CDR3 has 15 residues. Germline values: CDR1 SGHTA, CDR2 FQGNSA. With 5 bases removed from V and 2 bases from J, the gap between germline ends came to 14 bases. The CDR3 loop reads CASSPFPSFTDTQYF. The CDR3 coding sequence is TGTGCCAGCAGCCCATTTCCTAGTTTCACAGATACGCAGTATTTT. Using reference TRBV7-2 and TRBJ2-3 for the parts outside the CDR3, the full variable domain is GAGVSQSPSNKVTEKGKDVELRCDPISGHTALYWYRQSLGQGLEFLIYFQGNSAPDKSGLPSDRFSAERTGGSVSTLTIQRTQQEDSAVYLCASSPFPSFTDTQYFGPGTRLTVL.

The chain couples TRBV6-1 to TRBJ2-7, with 7 bases identical to TRBD1. CDR1 MNHNS and CDR2 SASEGT come from the germline V gene. There are 15 residues in the CDR3. Trimming at V came to 0 bases and at J to 3 bases, leaving 5 bases not matched to a gene. The CDR3 nucleotides are TGTGCCAGCAGTGAAGCGGGGCCAGGGGGCTACGAGCAGTACTTC. Translation: CASSEAGPGGYEQYF.

This clone has just one count. The chain links TRBV5-1 to TRBJ2-2, with 8 bases fitting TRBD2. Losses at the gene ends were 6 bases for V and 2 bases for J; bases not matched to a gene: 12. CDR1 and CDR2 from the germline V gene are SGHRS and YFSETQ. CDR3 length: 17 residues. The CDR3 is CASTYTSGSTNTGELFF. The CDR3 DNA follows: TGCGCCAGCACCTATACTAGCGGTAGTACCAACACCGGGGAGCTGTTTTTT.

The chain combines TRBV7-2 with TRBJ1-2; 8 positions agree with TRBD1. Trimming cost V 3 bases and J 8 bases; bases outside gene matches: 8. Germline values: CDR1 SGHTA, CDR2 FQGNSA. The CDR3 consists of 14 residues. CDR3 protein: CASSLTGVMAGYTF. The CDR3, as DNA: TGTGCCAGCAGCTTGACAGGGGTAATGGCGGGCTACACCTTC.

The rearrangement joins TRBV28 to TRBJ1-5; D perhaps matches TRBD1 (6 bases). This CDR3 spans 14 amino acids. The germline V gene encodes CDR1 MDHEN and CDR2 SYDVKM. The V end lost 6 bases, the J end lost 2 bases, and 11 bases lay between the germline ends. Here the CDR3 reads CASRQRQGNQPQHF. The DNA of the CDR3 is TGTGCCAGCAGACAAAGACAGGGCAATCAGCCCCAGCATTTT.

This chain joins TRBV2 and TRBJ2-5; no clear D gene. The assigned J gene may be wrong: the sequence end matches TRBJ2-7 better. The CDR3 runs 12 residues. Germline V gene lookup returns CDR1 SNHLY and CDR2 FYNNEI. CDR3 nucleotide sequence: TGTGCCAGCAGTGAGGGCCTTGGCGAGCAGTACTTC. Encoded protein: CASSEGLGEQYF.

The rearrangement joins TRBV5-4 to TRBJ2-5; D is unclear. The CDR3 is 13 residues long. Trimming removed 0 bases at V and 5 bases at J, with 8 bases between. The germline V gene has CDR1 SGHNT and CDR2 YYREEE (reference sequence). CDR3 coding DNA: TGTGCCAGCAGCTTGGGGCATGTGGAGACCCAGTACTTC. Protein product: CASSLGHVETQYF.

This clone was recorded a few times. The rearrangement joins TRBV28 to TRBJ2-1, with TRBD1 matching over 9 bases. The J segment lost 10 bases and the V segment lost 7 bases, leaving 14 bases of the junction unmatched. CDR3 size: 15 residues. Germline V lookup: CDR1 MDHEN, CDR2 SYDVKM. This CDR3 reads CASTKQGAGIREQFF. The CDR3 DNA follows: TGTGCCAGCACCAAACAGGGGGCGGGAATTAGGGAGCAGTTCTTC.

This clone was seen a single time. The rearrangement links TRBV28 to TRBJ1-1; D is undetermined. This CDR3 is 11 amino acids long. The germline CDR1 and CDR2 sequences are MDHEN and SYDVKM. The CDR3 is CVTARNTEAFF. The CDR3 DNA follows: TGTGTTACAGCACGGAACACTGAAGCTTTCTTT.

The chain links TRBV9 to TRBJ2-2; the match to TRBD1 covers 8 bases. The CDR3 consists of 19 residues. V trimming: 3 bases; J trimming: 5 bases; junction bases outside the gene matches: 18. CDR1 is SGDLS, CDR2 YYNGEE, per germline. The CDR3 sequence is CASSGRSSYRGNTTGELFF. The CDR3 region has the DNA TGTGCCAGCAGCGGCCGTAGTAGTTACAGGGGGAACACGACCGGGGAGCTGTTTTTT.

The chain's CDR3 is CASSQEVNNQPQHF. In DNA, the CDR3 is TGTGCCAGCAGCCAGGAGGTTAACAATCAGCCCCAGCATTTT. The chain joins TRBV27 to TRBJ1-5, with D hard to call. The ends were cut back, 6 bases at V and 3 bases at J, with 12 bases in the middle. The CDR3 sequence is 14 residues long. Per germline, CDR1 MNHEY and CDR2 SMNVEV (reference sequence).

This chain joins TRBV4-3 and TRBJ2-2; D remains ambiguous. CDR1 is LGHNA and CDR2 is YSLEER in the germline V gene. The V end was cut by 0 bases, the J end by 2 bases, with 4 bases between. The CDR3 totals 14 residues. CDR3 bases: TGCGCCAGCAGCCAAGATACTAACACCGGGGAGCTGTTTTTT. It specifies CASSQDTNTGELFF.

The V and J genes are TRBV4-3 and TRBJ2-7; D might be TRBD1 (6 bases). Trimming shortened V by 1 base and J by 0 bases, and 10 bases separated the two germline ends. CDR1 is LGHNA, CDR2 YSLEER, per germline. The CDR3 loop spans 15 amino acids. CDR3 protein: CASSQGWTVSYEQYF. In nucleotides, the CDR3 is TGCGCCAGCAGCCAAGGATGGACAGTCTCCTACGAGCAGTACTTC.

V gene TRBV6-6 combines with J gene TRBJ2-7, with 10 bases identical to TRBD1. Germline CDR1 and CDR2: MNHNY and SVGAGI (reference sequence). The CDR3 has 15 residues. The junction had 4 bases not matched to a gene; V was cut back by 2 bases and J by 3 bases. CDR3 in amino acids: CASSYPDRGFYEQYF. The CDR3 coding sequence is TGTGCCAGCAGTTACCCGGACAGGGGGTTCTACGAGCAGTACTTC.

This clone appeared a single time. The genes are TRBV28 and TRBJ2-4; D is ambiguous. V lost 3 bases and J lost 0, with 15 bases in between. The germline gives CDR1 MDHEN, CDR2 SYDVKM. The CDR3 contains 17 residues. The CDR3 region is CASSLVQSLLAKNIQYF. Here the CDR3 DNA reads TGTGCCAGCAGTTTGGTACAGAGCTTACTAGCCAAAAACATTCAGTACTTC.

On this clone: The junction and the germline gene differ at one end; a read error may be behind it. The V and J genes are TRBV7-7 and TRBJ2-1, with 7 positions matching TRBD2. From germline, CDR1 is SSHAT and CDR2 FNYEAQ (reference sequence). The CDR3 runs to 14 residues. The CDR3 sequence: CASSSGTIPSEQFF. In DNA, the CDR3 is TGTGCTAGCAGCTCCGGGACTATCCCAAGTGAGCAGTTCTTC.

V is TRBV7-2 and J is TRBJ2-1; TRBD1 matches at 8 bases. The CDR3 runs 13 residues. V gave up 4 bases and J gave up 13 bases; unmatched junction bases: 9. Germline assignment: CDR1 SGHTA and CDR2 FQGNSA. DNA of the CDR3: TGTGCCAGCAGCTCTACCTCAGGGGGCCCTCAGTTCTTC. It specifies CASSSTSGGPQFF.

The chain employs TRBV29-1 and TRBJ2-3; 8 positions agree with TRBD2. V lost 7 bases to trimming and J lost 2 bases; unmatched junction nucleotides: 8. This CDR3 contains 14 residues. The germline V gene encodes CDR1 SQVTM and CDR2 ANQGSEA. CDR3 sequence: CSAPFSGNTDTQYF. The CDR3 coding sequence is TGCAGCGCGCCTTTTAGCGGGAACACAGATACGCAGTATTTT.